The entry that follows covers one T cell receptor beta chain sequence. The source of the sample is a study of blood T cells in healthy people across ages. Germline assignment: CDR1 SGHTA and CDR2 FQGNSA. The CDR3 is 13 amino acids. J was trimmed by 12 bases and V by 7 bases; bases with no gene match: 11. Then a second PCR, running about 6 to 11 cycles, was carried out with a sample-barcoded 5' primer and a J-beta primer mix. At least 2.5 million CDR3-containing paired-end reads were obtained per sample. Each CDR3 protein is one row after TCRdb ran MiXCR on the 5' RACE reads. The table shows hundreds of thousands of distinct CDR3 sequences, with 32% occurring only once.

The sequencing sample was made of blood. The genes are TRBV7-2 and TRBJ2-1, with TRBD2 matching 8 bases. The sequence came from a woman over 75 in good health. This CDR3 is CASTGGTSEGQFF. The CDR3 nucleotides are TGTGCCAGCACTGGGGGGACTAGTGAAGGGCAGTTCTTC.